The 26 T cell receptor beta chains given below trace back to one sample, sequenced in a study of cytomegalovirus exposure and HLA in healthy donors. Primers for the PCR totalled 60 Vbeta and 13 Jbeta. The method was immunoSEQ multiplex PCR; TCRdb's version includes in-frame clones alone and lacks a portion of them. The sample consists of about 97,000 clones, roughly three quarters of them appearing once. The sample taken for sequencing was PBMCs. These receptors came from a male donor in good health and CMV-seropositive.

The chain carries TRBV28 and TRBJ2-1; 8 bases are a match to TRBD2. The CDR3 has 15 residues. CDR1 MDHEN and CDR2 SYDVKM come from the germline V gene. With V trimmed by 6 bases and J by 4 bases, 8 bases remained unmatched. Written as DNA, the CDR3 is TGTGCCAGCAGGACGGCGGGAGGTGAATACAATGAGCAGTTCTTC. Its translation: CASRTAGGEYNEQFF.

The gene calls are TRBV5-4 and TRBJ2-1; weak D call: TRBD2 (5 bases). Trimming cost V 4 bases and J 2 bases, with 10 bases left between them. Germline V gene sequence: CDR1 SGHNT, CDR2 YYREEE (reference sequence). There are 14 residues in the CDR3. The CDR3 nucleotides are TGTGCCAGCAGCCTAGCTGGCGCCTACAATGAGCAGTTCTTC. Translation: CASSLAGAYNEQFF.

V gene TRBV7-9 combines with J gene TRBJ2-2; tentatively, D is TRBD1 (6 bases). Per germline, CDR1 SEHNR and CDR2 FQNEAQ (reference sequence). The CDR3 spans 13 residues. The germline V and J ends were trimmed by 5 bases and 8 bases, with 12 bases remaining between them. CDR3 nucleotides: TGTGCCAGCAGCCTAGAGGGGGAAGGGGAGCTGTTTTTT. Protein: CASSLEGEGELFF.

This chain connects TRBV7-9 to TRBJ2-1; TRBD2 might be the D (5 bases). The CDR3 is made up of 11 amino acids. Germline V gene sequence: CDR1 SEHNR, CDR2 FQNEAQ (reference sequence). Trimming took 5 bases from V and 9 from J, leaving 8 bases between them. The CDR3 nucleotides are TGTGCCAGCAGCGCTCTAGCTGAGCAGTTCTTC. It is translated as CASSALAEQFF.

This clone came up a few times. The gene calls are TRBV9 and TRBJ2-1; D gene ambiguous. Germline V CDR1 and CDR2: SGDLS, YYNGEE. The CDR3 spans 16 residues. V was cut by 0 bases and J by 5 bases, with 15 bases left in between. The CDR3 region has the DNA TGTGCCAGCAGCGTAGTCGGTAGCCCTCCAGACAATGAGCAGTTCTTC. Amino acids: CASSVVGSPPDNEQFF.

The gene calls are TRBV7-2 and TRBJ2-2, with 8 bases identical to TRBD2. Germline V gives CDR1 SGHTA, CDR2 FQGNSA. Losses at the gene ends were 5 bases for V and 7 bases for J; bases not matched to a gene: 9. The CDR3 consists of 15 residues. As DNA, the CDR3 is TGTGCCAGCAGCCCGGGGGGGGCGGTGGGCGGGGAGCTGTTTTTT. Its translation is CASSPGGAVGGELFF.

This rearrangement joins TRBV6-5 to TRBJ1-1, with a weak D call TRBD1 (5 bases). Germline CDR1 MNHEY, CDR2 SVGAGI. The V and J ends lost 6 bases and 3 bases respectively, with 17 bases between them. The CDR3 has 15 residues. CDR3 residues: CASSWGTGGYTEAFF. The CDR3 DNA sequence: TGTGCCAGCAGCTGGGGGACTGGGGGATACACTGAAGCTTTCTTT.

The chain has TRBV19 and TRBJ2-7, with 9 bases aligning to TRBD1. V trimming: 4 bases; J trimming: 11 bases; junction bases outside the gene matches: 9. Per germline, CDR1 LNHDA and CDR2 SQIVND (reference sequence). The CDR3 consists of 13 residues. This CDR3 reads CASSTGTGRGKYF. The CDR3 DNA sequence: TGTGCCAGTAGTACCGGGACAGGGAGAGGGAAGTACTTC.

This sequence joins TRBV5-1 and TRBJ2-5; TRBD1 aligns across 8 bases. The better agreement between TRBJ2-7 and the DNA end casts doubt on the J call. This CDR3 is built from 15 residues. Germline CDR1 SGHRS, CDR2 YFSETQ. DNA for the CDR3: TGCGCCAGCACCCCTTGGGACAGGCTCTCCTACGAGCAGTACTTC. Protein sequence: CASTPWDRLSYEQYF.

This clone was found once. This chain connects TRBV7-2 to TRBJ2-3; 8 positions agree with TRBD1. This CDR3 region has 16 residues. V lost 5 bases to trimming and J lost 3 bases; unmatched junction nucleotides: 10. From germline, CDR1 is SGHTA and CDR2 FQGNSA. DNA for the CDR3: TGTGCCAGCAGCCCTCGACAGGGGAGGAGGACAGATACGCAGTATTTT. Protein sequence: CASSPRQGRRTDTQYF.

The chain employs TRBV11-2 and TRBJ2-7, with TRBD2 identical over 7 bases. CDR3 length: 14 amino acids. V lost 3 bases and J lost 4; bases outside the gene matches: 6. The germline CDR1 and CDR2 sequences are SGHAT and FQNNGV. The CDR3 DNA sequence: TGTGCCAGCAGCTTCTCAGGCGGGAGTTACGAGCAGTACTTC. It encodes CASSFSGGSYEQYF.

The chain has TRBV28 and TRBJ1-1, with TRBD1 matching over 7 bases. This CDR3 is built from 16 residues. Germline assignment: CDR1 MDHEN and CDR2 SYDVKM. V lost 4 bases and J lost 0; bases outside the gene matches: 8. CDR3: CASSYTGQPLNTEAFF. CDR3 nucleotides: TGTGCCAGCAGTTACACGGGACAGCCCTTGAACACTGAAGCTTTCTTT. The full variable domain, rest sourced from reference TRBV28 and TRBJ1-1, is DVKVTQSSRYLVKRTGEKVFLECVQDMDHENMFWYRQDPGLGLRLIYFSYDVKMKEKGDIPEGYSVSREKKERFSLILESASTNQTSMYLCASSYTGQPLNTEAFFGQGTRLTVV.

Only a few counts were recorded for this clone. V usage is TRBV6-5 and J usage is TRBJ2-3; TRBD2 is a possible D gene (5 bases). From germline, CDR1 is MNHEY and CDR2 SVGAGI. V lost 7 bases and J 2 bases, leaving 13 bases between the germline ends. The CDR3 covers 14 residues. The CDR3 sequence is CASKVGDSTDTQYF. The DNA for the CDR3 is TGTGCCAGCAAAGTGGGAGATTCCACAGATACGCAGTATTTT.

In its sample, this clone was seen a few times. V usage is TRBV10-3 and J usage is TRBJ2-4; D may be TRBD1 (5 bases). CDR1 and CDR2 from the germline V gene are ENHRY and SYGVKD. The length of the CDR3 is 12 residues. Trimming removed 2 bases from V and 9 bases from J, with 8 bases in between. CDR3 in DNA: TGTGCCATCAGTGAGCAGGGTACCATTCAGTACTTC. Amino acids: CAISEQGTIQYF.

The chain recombines TRBV21-1 with TRBJ2-7; TRBD1 reflects the table's D call only, with no check against the DNA. TRBV21-1 is given as a pseudogene. CDR3 length: 17 residues. CDR3 sequence reads: CASSKGDDGQTTYEQYF. CDR3 coding DNA: TGTGCCAGCAGCAAAGGTGATGATGGGCAGACCACATACGAGCAGTACTTC.

The V call is TRBV6-5, the J call TRBJ1-5, with 8 nucleotides matching TRBD1. This CDR3 has 15 residues. After removal of 4 bases from V and 3 bases from J, the junction contained 5 bases not matched to a gene. The germline CDR1 and CDR2 sequences are MNHEY and SVGAGI. CDR3 bases: TGTGCCAGCAGTTTCGGACAGGGCCCCAATCAGCCCCAGCATTTT. It yields the protein CASSFGQGPNQPQHF.

The V gene is TRBV7-3, the J gene TRBJ2-3; 7 bases map to TRBD1. The germline V gene encodes CDR1 SGHTA and CDR2 FQGTGA. V was clipped by 5 bases and J by 0 bases; unmatched bases: 8. This CDR3 region has 16 residues. Written as DNA, the CDR3 is TGTGCCAGCAGCCTACAGGGGCCTTCTAGCACAGATACGCAGTATTTT. Amino acid sequence: CASSLQGPSSTDTQYF.

The chain carries TRBV5-1 and TRBJ2-1, with TRBD1 matching 9 bases. After removal of 0 bases from V and 7 bases from J, the junction contained 2 bases not matched to a gene. CDR3 size: 14 residues. Germline CDR1 and CDR2: SGHRS and YFSETQ. The CDR3 DNA reads as TGCGCCAGCAGCTTGGGGGACAGGGTGAATGAGCAGTTCTTC. Protein: CASSLGDRVNEQFF.

Only a few counts were recorded for this clone. The J gene is TRBJ2-1, the V gene TRBV19, with 7 bases fitting TRBD2. Germline trimming cut 5 bases from V and 10 bases from J; bases unmatched to any gene: 14. The CDR3 is 15 amino acids. Germline V gene lookup returns CDR1 LNHDA and CDR2 SQIVND (reference sequence). CDR3 nucleotides: TGTGCCAGTAGTCCCGGGTCGGCGGGAGTAAGAGAGCAGTTCTTC. As protein: CASSPGSAGVREQFF. Filled out from reference TRBV19 and TRBJ2-1, the complete variable domain reads DGGITQSPKYLFRKEGQNVTLSCEQNLNHDAMYWYRQDPGQGLRLIYYSQIVNDFQKGDIAEGYSVSREKKESFPLTVTSAQKNPTAFYLCASSPGSAGVREQFFGPGTRLTVL.

The chain recombines TRBV9 with TRBJ2-2, with TRBD2 identical over 9 bases. CDR1 SGDLS and CDR2 YYNGEE come from the germline V gene. This CDR3 comprises 18 residues. The junction had 10 bases not matched to a gene; V was cut back by 3 bases and J by 1 base. The CDR3 sequence: CASSDGREGPRNTGELFF. The CDR3 DNA sequence: TGTGCCAGCAGCGACGGGCGGGAGGGCCCTCGGAACACCGGGGAGCTGTTTTTT.

This clone is a singleton in its sample. The DNA of the CDR3 is TGTGCCAGCAGCCGGGATTCACCCCTCCACTTT. Amino acid sequence: CASSRDSPLHF. V usage is TRBV6-6 and J usage is TRBJ1-6, with unresolved D. Trimming shortened V by 6 bases and J by 8 bases, and 5 bases separated the two germline ends. The length of the CDR3 is 11 residues. Germline lookup yields CDR1 MNHNY and CDR2 SVGAGI (reference sequence).

The chain has TRBV11-2 and TRBJ2-7; 13 bases line up with TRBD2. The V gene end was trimmed by 3 bases and the J gene end by 4 bases; junction bases not matched to a gene: 6. This CDR3 has 16 amino acids. Germline V gene lookup returns CDR1 SGHAT and CDR2 FQNNGV. The CDR3 DNA reads TGTGCCAGCAGCTTGGGGGGACTAGCGGGATTGTACGAGCAGTACTTC. This codes for CASSLGGLAGLYEQYF.

The chain recombines TRBV4-1 with TRBJ2-3, with 10 bases identical to TRBD2. Germline trimming cut 7 bases from V and 3 bases from J; bases unmatched to any gene: 13. Looked up from germline, CDR1 is MGHRA and CDR2 is YSYEKL. The CDR3 is made up of 17 amino acids. DNA of the CDR3: TGCGCCAGCAAGGGGCTGAGCGGGAGGGCCTTGACAGATACGCAGTATTTT. Its translation is CASKGLSGRALTDTQYF.

The chain carries TRBV19 and TRBJ2-2, with TRBD2 identical over 13 bases. The V segment lost 6 bases and the J segment 6 bases; nucleotides outside the gene matches: 4. From germline, CDR1 is LNHDA and CDR2 SQIVND (reference sequence). The CDR3 extends over 15 amino acids. The CDR3 sequence is CASRSGLAGAGELFF. CDR3 bases: TGTGCCAGTAGATCTGGACTAGCGGGGGCCGGGGAGCTGTTTTTT.

In its sample, this clone was seen once. V is TRBV10-3 and J is TRBJ2-5; TRBD2 aligns across 10 bases. Germline CDR1 and CDR2: ENHRY and SYGVKD. Trimming removed 2 bases from V and 4 bases from J; junction bases left unmatched: 10. This CDR3 is 17 amino acids long. CDR3 in DNA: TGTGCCATCAGTGAGGTGCGAGCGGGAGGGCCTCCAGAGACCCAGTACTTC. This gives the protein CAISEVRAGGPPETQYF.

This rearrangement joins TRBV28 to TRBJ1-2; D is unclear. V was shortened by 6 bases and J by 0 bases, with 11 bases between the two germline ends. Germline V lookup: CDR1 MDHEN, CDR2 SYDVKM. The CDR3 sequence is 14 residues long. CDR3 sequence (DNA): TGTGCCAGCAGCGGCAGTCTAGCTAACTATGGCTACACCTTC. As protein: CASSGSLANYGYTF.